The 6 T cell receptor beta chains reported below all come from one sample, sequenced in a study of T cell repertoires in cytomegalovirus infection. TCRdb re-derived calls from the reads in MiXCR, one entry per CDR3 protein. The data contain roughly 600,000 distinct CDR3 sequences, less than 25% of them singletons. Sequenced sample: CD8+ T cells from PBMCs. The receptor source for this set is a human donor in good health (CMV status not recorded). Some clones in this sample may be carry-over from other donors' samples.

This clonotype was counted only a few times. This chain joins TRBV4-3 and TRBJ2-5, with a tentative D call TRBD1 (5 bases). The CDR3 loop spans 17 amino acids. Germline CDR1 reads LGHNA; CDR2 reads YSLEER. The V end was cut by 0 bases, the J end by 0 bases, with 14 bases between. CDR3 nucleotide sequence: TGCGCCAGCAGCCAAGATGTGGACATACACGACCAAGAGACCCAGTACTTC. Translated, it gives CASSQDVDIHDQETQYF.

This clonotype was observed many times. The chain employs TRBV7-6 and TRBJ2-5; D is ambiguous. The CDR3 runs to 15 residues. Trimming removed 5 bases from V and 5 bases from J, with 18 bases in between. CDR1 and CDR2 from the germline V gene are SGHVS and FNYEAQ. The CDR3 spells CASSLLALRQETQYF. DNA for the CDR3: TGTGCCAGCAGCCTCCTGGCCCTACGGCAGGAGACCCAGTACTTC.

This clonotype was seen more than once but under ten times. The rearrangement links TRBV6-2 or TRBV6-3 to TRBJ2-7; D unclear. Germline loops: CDR1 MNHEY, CDR2 SVGEGT. The CDR3 spans 14 residues. The ends were cut back, 2 bases at V and 5 bases at J, with 13 bases in the middle. In DNA, the CDR3 is TGTGCCAGCAGTTACCCGGGTACTACGGACGAGCAGTACGTC. This gives the protein CASSYPGTTDEQYV.

This clonotype was detected many times. The rearrangement uses TRBV6-1 and TRBJ2-3; 8 positions match TRBD2. The CDR3 totals 16 residues. With V trimmed by 2 bases and J by 1 base, 5 bases remained unmatched. Germline lookup yields CDR1 MNHNS and CDR2 SASEGT. The CDR3 protein is CASSESGGAGTDTQYF. In DNA, the CDR3 is TGTGCCAGCAGTGAAAGCGGGGGAGCTGGCACAGATACGCAGTATTTT.

This clonotype has more than one count but fewer than ten. The chain couples TRBV29-1 to TRBJ2-1; TRBD1 matches 8 bases. Germline V gives CDR1 SQVTM, CDR2 ANQGSEA. Trimming took 3 bases from V and 7 from J; bases not matched to a gene: 8. The CDR3 spans 14 residues. Here the CDR3 reads CSVDGQGAGNEQFF. The CDR3 DNA is TGCAGCGTTGACGGGCAGGGGGCGGGTAATGAGCAGTTCTTC.

In this sample, this clonotype turned up a few times. A much larger clone differs from this one at a single base, so this may be a read error. The chain has TRBV7-2 and TRBJ1-5; D remains unclear. Germline V lookup: CDR1 SGHTA, CDR2 FQGNSA. This CDR3 has 12 amino acids. CDR3 DNA sequence: TGTGTCAGCAGCTTAGACTGGCAGCCCCAGCATTTT. This sequence encodes CVSSLDWQPQHF. Full variable domain (rest looked up from reference TRBV7-2 and TRBJ1-5): GAGVSQSPSNKVTEKGKDVELRCDPISGHTALYWYRQSLGQGLEFLIYFQGNSAPDKSGLPSDRFSAERTGGSVSTLTIQRTQQEDSAVYLCVSSLDWQPQHFGDGTRLSIL.